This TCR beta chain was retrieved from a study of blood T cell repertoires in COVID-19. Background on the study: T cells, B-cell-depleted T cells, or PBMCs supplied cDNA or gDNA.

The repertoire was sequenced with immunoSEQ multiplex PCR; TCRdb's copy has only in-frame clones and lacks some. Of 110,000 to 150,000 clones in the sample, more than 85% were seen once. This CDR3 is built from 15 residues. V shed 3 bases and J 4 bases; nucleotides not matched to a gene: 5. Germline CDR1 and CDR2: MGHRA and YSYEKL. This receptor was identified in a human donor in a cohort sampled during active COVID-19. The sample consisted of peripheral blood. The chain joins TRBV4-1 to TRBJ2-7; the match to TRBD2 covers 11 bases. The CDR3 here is CASSQPTSGSYEQYF. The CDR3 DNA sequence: TGCGCCAGCAGCCAGCCCACTAGCGGGAGTTACGAGCAGTACTTC.